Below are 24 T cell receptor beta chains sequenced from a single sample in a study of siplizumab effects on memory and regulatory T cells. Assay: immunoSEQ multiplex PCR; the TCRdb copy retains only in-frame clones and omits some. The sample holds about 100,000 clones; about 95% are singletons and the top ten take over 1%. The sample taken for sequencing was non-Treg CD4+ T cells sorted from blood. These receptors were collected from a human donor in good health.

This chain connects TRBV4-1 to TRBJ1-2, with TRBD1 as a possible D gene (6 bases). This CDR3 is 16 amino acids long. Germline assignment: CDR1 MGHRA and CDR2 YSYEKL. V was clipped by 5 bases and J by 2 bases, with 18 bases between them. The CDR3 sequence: CASSSTGNRVNYGYTF. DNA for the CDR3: TGCGCCAGCAGCTCGACCGGGAACAGGGTCAACTATGGCTACACCTTC.

This CDR3 reads CASSPGTRGSVEQFF. As DNA, the CDR3 is TGCGCCAGCAGCCCCGGGACTAGGGGCTCCGTGGAGCAGTTCTTC. V gene TRBV4-1 combines with J gene TRBJ2-1; 8 bases match TRBD2. V lost 4 bases and J lost 10; bases outside the gene matches: 12. This CDR3 is 15 amino acids long. The germline gives CDR1 MGHRA, CDR2 YSYEKL.

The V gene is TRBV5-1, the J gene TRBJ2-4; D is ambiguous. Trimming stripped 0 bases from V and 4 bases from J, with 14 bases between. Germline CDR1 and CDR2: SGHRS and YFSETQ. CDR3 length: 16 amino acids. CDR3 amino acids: CASSLATRSLKNIQYF. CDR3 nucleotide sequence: TGCGCCAGCAGCTTGGCAACTCGATCCCTTAAAAACATTCAGTACTTC. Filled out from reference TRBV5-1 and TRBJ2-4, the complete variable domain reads KAGVTQTPRYLIKTRGQQVTLSCSPISGHRSVSWYQQTPGQGLQFLFEYFSETQRNKGNFPGRFSGRQFSNSRSEMNVSTLELGDSALYLCASSLATRSLKNIQYFGAGTRLSVL.

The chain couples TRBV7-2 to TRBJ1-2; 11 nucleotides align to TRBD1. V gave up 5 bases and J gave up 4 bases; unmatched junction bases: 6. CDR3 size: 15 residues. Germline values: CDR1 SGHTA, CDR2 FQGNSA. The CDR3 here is CASSLGTGGVYGYTF. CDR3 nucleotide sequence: TGTGCCAGCAGCCTCGGGACAGGGGGTGTCTATGGCTACACCTTC.

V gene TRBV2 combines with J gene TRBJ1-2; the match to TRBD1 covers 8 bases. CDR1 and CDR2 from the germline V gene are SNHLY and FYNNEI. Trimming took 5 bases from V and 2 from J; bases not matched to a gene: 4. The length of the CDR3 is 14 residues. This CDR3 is CASSHRQGNYGYTF. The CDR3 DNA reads TGTGCCAGCAGTCACCGACAGGGGAACTATGGCTACACCTTC. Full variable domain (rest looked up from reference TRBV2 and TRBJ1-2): EPEVTQTPSHQVTQMGQEVILRCVPISNHLYFYWYRQILGQKVEFLVSFYNNEISEKSEIFDDQFSVERPDGSNFTLKIRSTKLEDSAMYFCASSHRQGNYGYTFGSGTRLTVV.

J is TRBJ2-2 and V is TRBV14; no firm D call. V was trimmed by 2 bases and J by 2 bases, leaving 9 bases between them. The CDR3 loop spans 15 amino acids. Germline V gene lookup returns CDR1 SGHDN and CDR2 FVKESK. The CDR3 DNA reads TGTGCCAGCAGCCAATTGGACCTAAACACCGGGGAGCTGTTTTTT. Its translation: CASSQLDLNTGELFF.

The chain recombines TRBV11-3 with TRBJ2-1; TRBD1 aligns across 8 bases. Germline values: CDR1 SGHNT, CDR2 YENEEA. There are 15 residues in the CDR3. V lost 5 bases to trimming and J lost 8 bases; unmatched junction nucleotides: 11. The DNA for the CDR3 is TGTGCCAGCAGCCTTACGACAGGGGAGAGGTATGAGCAGTTCTTC. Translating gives CASSLTTGERYEQFF. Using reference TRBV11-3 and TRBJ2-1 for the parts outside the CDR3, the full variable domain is EAGVVQSPRYKIIEKKQPVAFWCNPISGHNTLYWYLQNLGQGPELLIRYENEEAVDDSQLPKDRFSAERLKGVDSTLKIQPAELGDSAVYLCASSLTTGERYEQFFGPGTRLTVL.

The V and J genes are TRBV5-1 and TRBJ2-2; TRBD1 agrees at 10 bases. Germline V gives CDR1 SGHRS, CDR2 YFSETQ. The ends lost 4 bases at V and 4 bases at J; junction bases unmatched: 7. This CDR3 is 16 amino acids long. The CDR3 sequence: CASSREGQGTTGELFF. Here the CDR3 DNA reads TGCGCCAGCAGCCGGGAGGGACAGGGGACCACCGGGGAGCTGTTTTTT.

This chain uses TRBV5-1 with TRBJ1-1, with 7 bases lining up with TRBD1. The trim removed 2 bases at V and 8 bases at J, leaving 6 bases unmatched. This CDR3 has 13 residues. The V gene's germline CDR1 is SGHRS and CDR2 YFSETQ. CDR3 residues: CASSFAGTVEAFF. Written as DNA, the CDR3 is TGCGCCAGCAGCTTTGCCGGGACAGTGGAAGCTTTCTTT.

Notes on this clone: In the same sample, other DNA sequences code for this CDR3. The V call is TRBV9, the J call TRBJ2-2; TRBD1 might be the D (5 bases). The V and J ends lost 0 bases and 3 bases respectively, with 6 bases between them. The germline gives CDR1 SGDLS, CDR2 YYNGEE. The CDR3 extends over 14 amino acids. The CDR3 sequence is CASSVGGDTGELFF. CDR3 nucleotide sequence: TGTGCCAGCAGCGTAGGGGGCGACACCGGGGAGCTGTTTTTT.

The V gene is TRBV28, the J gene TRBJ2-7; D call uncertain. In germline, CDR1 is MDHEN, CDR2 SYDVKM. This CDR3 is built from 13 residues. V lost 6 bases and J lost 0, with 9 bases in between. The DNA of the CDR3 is TGTGCCAGCAGCCCACCCCACTCCTACGAGCAGTACTTC. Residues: CASSPPHSYEQYF.

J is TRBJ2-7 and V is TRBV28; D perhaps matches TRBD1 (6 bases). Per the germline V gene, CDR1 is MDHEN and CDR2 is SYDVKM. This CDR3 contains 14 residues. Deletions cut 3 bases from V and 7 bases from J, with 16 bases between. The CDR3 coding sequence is TGTGCCAGCAGTTTCAACCAGCCCGGGACAGAGCAGTACTTC. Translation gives CASSFNQPGTEQYF. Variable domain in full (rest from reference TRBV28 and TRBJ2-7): DVKVTQSSRYLVKRTGEKVFLECVQDMDHENMFWYRQDPGLGLRLIYFSYDVKMKEKGDIPEGYSVSREKKERFSLILESASTNQTSMYLCASSFNQPGTEQYFGPGTRLTVT.

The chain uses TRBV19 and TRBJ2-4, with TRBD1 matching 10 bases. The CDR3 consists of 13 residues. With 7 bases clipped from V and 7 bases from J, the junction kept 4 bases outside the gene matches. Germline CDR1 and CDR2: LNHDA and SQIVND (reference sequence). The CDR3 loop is CASMGQGKNIQYF. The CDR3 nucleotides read TGTGCCAGTATGGGACAGGGGAAGAACATTCAGTACTTC.

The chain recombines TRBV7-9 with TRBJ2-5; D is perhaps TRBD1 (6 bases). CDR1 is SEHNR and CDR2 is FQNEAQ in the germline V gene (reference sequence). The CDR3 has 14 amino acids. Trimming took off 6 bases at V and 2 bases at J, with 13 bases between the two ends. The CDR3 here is CASRQDRNQETQYF. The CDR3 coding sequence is TGTGCCAGCAGGCAAGACAGGAATCAAGAGACCCAGTACTTC.

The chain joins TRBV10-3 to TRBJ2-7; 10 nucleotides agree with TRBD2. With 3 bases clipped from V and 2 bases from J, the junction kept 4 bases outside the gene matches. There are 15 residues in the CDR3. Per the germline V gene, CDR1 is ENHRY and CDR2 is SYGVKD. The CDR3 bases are TGTGCCATCAGTGAACTAGCGGGGTCACCCTACGAGCAGTACTTC. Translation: CAISELAGSPYEQYF.

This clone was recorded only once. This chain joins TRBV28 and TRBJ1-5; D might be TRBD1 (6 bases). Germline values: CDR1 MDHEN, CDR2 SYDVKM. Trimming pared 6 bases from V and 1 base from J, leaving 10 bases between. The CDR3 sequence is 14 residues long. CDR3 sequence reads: CASRRGGSNQPQHF. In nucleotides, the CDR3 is TGTGCCAGCAGGAGGGGGGGAAGCAATCAGCCCCAGCATTTT.

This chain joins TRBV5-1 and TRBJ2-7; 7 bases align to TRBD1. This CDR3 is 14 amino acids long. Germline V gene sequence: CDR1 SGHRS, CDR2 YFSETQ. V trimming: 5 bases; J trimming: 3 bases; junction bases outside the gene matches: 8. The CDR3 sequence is CASSLSTGYYEQYF. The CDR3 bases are TGCGCCAGCAGTTTATCGACAGGGTACTACGAGCAGTACTTC. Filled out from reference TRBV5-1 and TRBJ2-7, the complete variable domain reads KAGVTQTPRYLIKTRGQQVTLSCSPISGHRSVSWYQQTPGQGLQFLFEYFSETQRNKGNFPGRFSGRQFSNSRSEMNVSTLELGDSALYLCASSLSTGYYEQYFGPGTRLTVT.

The DNA for the CDR3 is TGTGCCAGCTCACCACCTGGGGGGGAGCAGTACTTC. It is translated as CASSPPGGEQYF. The chain links TRBV18 to TRBJ2-7, with D maybe TRBD2 (6 bases). Germline CDR1 reads KGHSH; CDR2 reads LQKENI. CDR3 size: 12 residues. The V end was cut by 0 bases, the J end by 7 bases, with 7 bases between.

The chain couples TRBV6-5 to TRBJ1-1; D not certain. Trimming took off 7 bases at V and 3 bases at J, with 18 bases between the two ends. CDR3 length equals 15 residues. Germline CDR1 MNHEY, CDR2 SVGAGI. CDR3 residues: CASTPGRFEYTEAFF. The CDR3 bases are TGTGCCAGCACCCCCGGCAGATTCGAGTACACTGAAGCTTTCTTT.

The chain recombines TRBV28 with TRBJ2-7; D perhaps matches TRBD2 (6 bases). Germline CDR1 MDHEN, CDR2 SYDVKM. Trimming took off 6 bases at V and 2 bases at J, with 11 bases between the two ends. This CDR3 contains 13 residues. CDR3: CASSDIAAYEQYF. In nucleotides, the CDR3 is TGTGCCAGCAGCGACATAGCGGCCTACGAGCAGTACTTC.

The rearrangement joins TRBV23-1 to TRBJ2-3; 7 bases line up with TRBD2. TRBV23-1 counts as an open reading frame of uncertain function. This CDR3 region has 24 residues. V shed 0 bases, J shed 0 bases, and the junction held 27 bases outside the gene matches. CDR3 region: CASSQSREIFPPWRERPSTDTQYF. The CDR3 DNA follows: TGCGCCAGCAGTCAATCGAGGGAAATTTTCCCTCCTTGGCGGGAGAGGCCTAGCACAGATACGCAGTATTTT.

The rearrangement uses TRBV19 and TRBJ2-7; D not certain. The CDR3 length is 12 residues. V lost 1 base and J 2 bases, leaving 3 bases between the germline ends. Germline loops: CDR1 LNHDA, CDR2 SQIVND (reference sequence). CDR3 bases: TGTGCCAGTAGTATAGGCACCTACGAGCAGTACTTC. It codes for CASSIGTYEQYF.

The CDR3 nucleotides read TGTGCCAGCAGTGAAAGGTATGGTGAAGCTTTCTTT. This gives the protein CASSERYGEAFF. The chain combines TRBV6-1 with TRBJ1-1; D remains unclear. Trimming shortened V by 2 bases and J by 7 bases, and 8 bases separated the two germline ends. CDR3 length equals 12 residues. The V gene's germline CDR1 is MNHNS and CDR2 SASEGT.

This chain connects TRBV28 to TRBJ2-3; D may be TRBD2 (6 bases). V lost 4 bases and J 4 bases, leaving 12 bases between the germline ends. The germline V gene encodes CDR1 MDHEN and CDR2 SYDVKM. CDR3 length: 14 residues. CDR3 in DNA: TGTGCCAGCAGTTCTCTAGCGCGCGCAGATACGCAGTATTTT. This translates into CASSSLARADTQYF.